This TCR beta chain came from a study of memory CD4+ T cells and cytomegalovirus serostatus. Measured with immunoSEQ multiplex PCR; TCRdb has only the in-frame clones, and not every one. The sample has 40,000 to 55,000 clones, 76% seen once. The sort gate was single viable CD3+CD4+CD8-CD45RO+ cells for memory CD4+ T cells. The V gene lost 3 bases and the J gene lost 3 bases, with 6 bases spanning the gap. The CDR3 contains 11 residues. Looked up from germline, CDR1 is DFQATT and CDR2 is SNEGSKA (reference sequence). This clone was observed a handful of times. The chain carries TRBV20-1 and TRBJ2-7, with a possible D match to TRBD2 (5 bases). This TCR came from an adult in good health and CMV-seronegative. The specimen was memory CD4+ T cells from blood. This CDR3 reads CSASRGYEQYF. CDR3 in DNA: TGCAGTGCTAGCCGGGGCTACGAGCAGTACTTC.